The 18 T cell receptor beta chains in this list originate from one sample, sequenced in a study of shared clonotypes between healthy human individuals. Generated by immunoSEQ multiplex PCR, the TCRdb table keeps only in-frame clones and is missing some. The sample contains around 690,000 clones, around 91% of which appear only once. Sequenced: memory CD8+ T cells from PBMCs. Noted subset: CD45RO+ cells pooled with CCR7-negative TemRA cells. The receptors originated from a young man in good health. Some clones in this sample may be carry-over from other donors' samples.

V usage is TRBV14 and J usage is TRBJ2-1, with 10 bases fitting TRBD2. CDR1 is SGHDN, CDR2 FVKESK, per germline. V lost 5 bases to trimming and J lost 0 bases; unmatched junction nucleotides: 4. The CDR3 is 16 amino acids. The CDR3 reads CASSASGSSSYNEQFF. The CDR3 nucleotides are TGTGCCAGCAGCGCTAGCGGGAGTAGCTCCTACAATGAGCAGTTCTTC.

The chain is built from TRBV19 and TRBJ1-1; D possibly corresponds to TRBD1 (6 bases). CDR1 and CDR2 (germline): LNHDA, SQIVND (reference sequence). CDR3 size: 11 residues. V dropped 9 bases and J dropped 6 bases, with 11 bases sitting between them. Here the CDR3 reads CASLTGPEAFF. CDR3 DNA sequence: TGTGCCAGCCTCACAGGGCCTGAAGCTTTCTTT.

The genes are TRBV19 and TRBJ2-1; 7 positions agree with TRBD1. The CDR3 is made up of 13 amino acids. J was trimmed by 8 bases and V by 6 bases; bases with no gene match: 7. Per the germline V gene, CDR1 is LNHDA and CDR2 is SQIVND (reference sequence). CDR3 in DNA: TGTGCCAGTAGAAGACAGGGTGAGCATGAGCAGTTCTTC. Translation gives CASRRQGEHEQFF.

The chain is built from TRBV6-5 and TRBJ2-2, with D unresolved. V shed 6 bases and J shed 5 bases, with 7 bases lying between them. This CDR3 region has 12 residues. The germline CDR1 and CDR2 sequences are MNHEY and SVGAGI. CDR3 sequence (DNA): TGTGCCAGCAGACCGCAAACCGGGGAGCTGTTTTTT. Encoded protein: CASRPQTGELFF.

The V gene is TRBV5-8, the J gene TRBJ2-7, with 8 bases identical to TRBD2. J was trimmed by 7 bases and V by 2 bases; bases with no gene match: 5. Per the germline V gene, CDR1 is SGHTS and CDR2 is YDEGEE. The CDR3 is made up of 13 amino acids. CDR3 loop: CASSFGGGQEQYF. DNA of the CDR3: TGTGCCAGCAGCTTCGGGGGGGGGCAAGAGCAGTACTTC.

V usage is TRBV6-5 and J usage is TRBJ2-2, with 7 nucleotides matching TRBD1. Germline lookup yields CDR1 MNHEY and CDR2 SVGAGI. The V and J ends lost 7 bases and 3 bases, in that order; junction bases with no gene match: 5. This CDR3 region has 14 residues. CDR3 coding DNA: TGTGCCAGCAACGACAGGGACCACACCGGGGAGCTGTTTTTT. Translating gives CASNDRDHTGELFF.

The J gene is TRBJ2-7, the V gene TRBV7-6; 7 nucleotides match TRBD2. V lost 3 bases and J lost 2; bases outside the gene matches: 4. The CDR3 loop spans 14 amino acids. CDR1 is SGHVS, CDR2 FNYEAQ, per germline. The chain's CDR3 is CASSFGTTAYEQYF. For the CDR3, the DNA is TGTGCCAGCAGCTTTGGGACTACCGCCTACGAGCAGTACTTC.

The rearrangement joins TRBV11-3 to TRBJ2-3; TRBD2 matches at 8 bases. The CDR3 has 16 residues. Germline V lookup: CDR1 SGHNT, CDR2 YENEEA. The V segment lost 4 bases and the J segment 2 bases; nucleotides outside the gene matches: 8. The DNA of the CDR3 is TGTGCCAGCAGCTATCCGGGACTAGACGTCACAGATACGCAGTATTTT. Translating gives CASSYPGLDVTDTQYF.

The chain combines TRBV6-5 with TRBJ1-5, with a possible D match to TRBD1 (5 bases). The CDR3 has 14 residues. Germline lookup yields CDR1 MNHEY and CDR2 SVGAGI. Trimming removed 7 bases at V and 1 base at J, with 11 bases between. DNA for the CDR3: TGTGCCAGCACAGCACGGGGGAGCAATCAGCCCCAGCATTTT. This codes for CASTARGSNQPQHF.

The rearrangement links TRBV5-1 to TRBJ1-3; D is uncertain. The CDR3 runs to 15 residues. The germline V gene encodes CDR1 SGHRS and CDR2 YFSETQ. Between the trimmed V and J ends, which lost 4 bases and 0 bases, there was a span of 11 bases. The CDR3 spells CASSTDVSSGNTIYF. In DNA, the CDR3 is TGCGCCAGCAGCACGGACGTAAGCTCTGGAAACACCATATATTTT.

This chain joins TRBV4-2 and TRBJ1-1; no clear D. Trimming took 2 bases from V and 1 from J, leaving 8 bases between them. The CDR3 loop spans 14 amino acids. Germline CDR1 and CDR2: LGHNA and YNFKEQ. The CDR3 loop is CASSQPTPNTEAFF. The CDR3 nucleotides are TGTGCCAGCAGCCAACCCACACCGAACACTGAAGCTTTCTTT.

The V call is TRBV9, the J call TRBJ2-1; no clear D gene. CDR1 and CDR2 from the germline V gene are SGDLS and YYNGEE. The CDR3 length is 14 residues. V lost 7 bases and J lost 10, with 21 bases in between. CDR3 sequence reads: CASGQSADTGEQFF. For the CDR3, the DNA is TGTGCCAGCGGGCAGTCAGCCGATACCGGGGAGCAGTTCTTC.

V gene TRBV5-1 combines with J gene TRBJ1-4; unclear D gene. The CDR3 consists of 15 residues. The germline CDR1 and CDR2 sequences are SGHRS and YFSETQ. The V and J ends lost 3 bases and 0 bases respectively, with 9 bases between them. In DNA, the CDR3 is TGCGCCAGCAGCTACGGGCGGCCAACTAATGAAAAACTGTTTTTT. This sequence encodes CASSYGRPTNEKLFF.

This chain uses TRBV7-9 with TRBJ1-2; 7 nucleotides line up with TRBD1. There are 14 residues in the CDR3. From germline, CDR1 is SEHNR and CDR2 FQNEAQ (reference sequence). V lost 5 bases to trimming and J lost 5 bases; unmatched junction nucleotides: 8. CDR3 amino acids: CASSLTGQLYGYTF. As DNA, the CDR3 is TGTGCCAGCAGCCTTACGGGACAGCTTTATGGCTACACCTTC.

The chain has TRBV11-3 and TRBJ2-1, with a possible D match to TRBD2 (5 bases). Trimming left V 0 bases short and J 0 bases short, with 9 bases between. Per the germline V gene, CDR1 is SGHNT and CDR2 is YENEEA. CDR3 length: 16 residues. Here the CDR3 DNA reads TGTGCCAGCAGCTTAGAACGCGGAGGCTCCTACAATGAGCAGTTCTTC. As protein: CASSLERGGSYNEQFF. Supplemented by reference TRBV11-3 and TRBJ2-1, the full variable domain reads EAGVVQSPRYKIIEKKQPVAFWCNPISGHNTLYWYLQNLGQGPELLIRYENEEAVDDSQLPKDRFSAERLKGVDSTLKIQPAELGDSAVYLCASSLERGGSYNEQFFGPGTRLTVL.

This sequence joins TRBV15 and TRBJ1-3, with D perhaps TRBD1 (6 bases). The CDR3 consists of 15 residues. CDR1 is LNHNV and CDR2 is YYDKDF in the germline V gene (reference sequence). Between the trimmed V and J ends, which lost 1 base and 8 bases, there was a span of 15 bases. CDR3 nucleotides: TGTGCCACCAGCAGAGTAGGGACACGTGCGGACACCATATATTTT. Translated: CATSRVGTRADTIYF.

The CDR3 loop reads CASSLYMGHPTEGYTF. The CDR3 DNA follows: TGTGCCAGCAGTTTATACATGGGACACCCGACGGAGGGCTACACCTTC. The V call is TRBV27, the J call TRBJ1-2; D perhaps matches TRBD1 (6 bases). Germline CDR1 and CDR2: MNHEY and SMNVEV (reference sequence). The ends were cut back, 1 base at V and 8 bases at J, with 20 bases in the middle. This CDR3 region has 16 residues.

V gene TRBV13 combines with J gene TRBJ1-1; D is perhaps TRBD1 (6 bases). CDR1 PRHDT and CDR2 FYEKMQ come from the germline V gene (reference sequence). Trimming stripped 1 base from V and 6 bases from J, with 18 bases between. CDR3 length equals 16 residues. CDR3 sequence: CASSLAPGQGTPEAFF. DNA for the CDR3: TGTGCCAGCAGCTTAGCCCCGGGGCAGGGGACTCCTGAAGCTTTCTTT.